The 13 T cell receptor beta chains reported below all come from one sample, sequenced in a study of control samples from healthy donors and cancer patients (dated by TCRdb to the early 2020s). The library was made by the immunoSEQ multiplex PCR assay. What TCRdb holds here is the immuneACCESS table cut down to in-frame rearrangements. Part of the clones is not present; checked against another copy, under half of the missing clones reflect an unresolved V gene, and the others are unexplained. The sample table holds around 140,000 clones, of which around nine tenths were seen once. Jointly, the top ten make up around 6.9% of the sample. The sample consisted of PBMCs. The receptors stem from a man aged 50 or older with head and neck cancer.

This chain joins TRBV28 and TRBJ2-5, with a possible D match to TRBD2 (5 bases). The CDR3 is 11 residues long. V dropped 7 bases and J dropped 4 bases, with 7 bases sitting between them. CDR1 is MDHEN and CDR2 is SYDVKM in the germline V gene. The CDR3 region is CASIEGETQYF. The CDR3 bases are TGTGCCAGCATTGAGGGAGAGACCCAGTACTTC. The whole variable domain, remainder taken from reference TRBV28 and TRBJ2-5, is DVKVTQSSRYLVKRTGEKVFLECVQDMDHENMFWYRQDPGLGLRLIYFSYDVKMKEKGDIPEGYSVSREKKERFSLILESASTNQTSMYLCASIEGETQYFGPGTRLLVL.

The sample holds a few counts of this clone. CDR3 sequence reads: CASGRGDIQYF. The CDR3 DNA follows: TGTGCCAGCGGTCGGGGTGACATTCAGTACTTC. V gene TRBV12-3 or TRBV12-4 combines with J gene TRBJ2-4; D perhaps matches TRBD2 (5 bases). The CDR3 covers 11 residues. Trimming stripped 8 bases from V and 8 bases from J, with 10 bases between.

This chain uses TRBV27 with TRBJ1-5, with D unresolved. The ends were cut back, 2 bases at V and 0 bases at J, with 5 bases in the middle. Germline loops: CDR1 MNHEY, CDR2 SMNVEV (reference sequence). The CDR3 spans 14 residues. The CDR3 protein is CASSLGYSNQPQHF. In nucleotides, the CDR3 is TGTGCCAGCAGTTTAGGTTATAGCAATCAGCCCCAGCATTTT.

This chain uses TRBV28 with TRBJ1-5; 8 bases align to TRBD1. Germline V lookup: CDR1 MDHEN, CDR2 SYDVKM. The CDR3 runs to 16 residues. With V trimmed by 2 bases and J by 0 bases, 3 bases remained unmatched. CDR3 nucleotides: TGTGCCAGCAGTTTACGACAGGGGAGTAGCAATCAGCCCCAGCATTTT. It translates to CASSLRQGSSNQPQHF.

This chain connects TRBV6-2 or TRBV6-3 to TRBJ2-5; D perhaps matches TRBD2 (6 bases). The V end lost 5 bases, the J end lost 1 base, and 14 bases lay between the germline ends. The CDR3 covers 15 residues. Germline CDR1 reads MNHEY; CDR2 reads SVGEGT. CDR3 in amino acids: CASSPTGGIQETQYF. CDR3 bases: TGTGCCAGCAGTCCCACCGGGGGAATCCAAGAGACCCAGTACTTC.

In its sample, this clone was seen once. The chain is built from TRBV27 and TRBJ2-7, with 11 bases that match TRBD2. Germline lookup yields CDR1 MNHEY and CDR2 SMNVEV (reference sequence). This CDR3 is built from 19 residues. The junction had 15 bases not matched to a gene; V was cut back by 3 bases and J by 2 bases. CDR3 protein: CASSFLKTSGNTHPYEQYF. Here the CDR3 DNA reads TGTGCCAGCAGTTTTCTGAAGACTAGCGGGAATACCCACCCCTACGAGCAGTACTTC.

The V and J genes are TRBV5-4 and TRBJ2-5; 7 bases match TRBD1. CDR1 and CDR2 from the germline V gene are SGHNT and YYREEE (reference sequence). The CDR3 extends over 15 amino acids. J was trimmed by 0 bases and V by 1 base; bases with no gene match: 3. CDR3 in amino acids: CASSLLDRDQETQYF. The CDR3, as DNA: TGTGCCAGCAGCTTGTTAGACAGGGACCAAGAGACCCAGTACTTC.

The genes are TRBV7-2 and TRBJ2-7; D call uncertain. The CDR3 sequence is 12 residues long. CDR1 is SGHTA and CDR2 is FQGNSA in the germline V gene. Trimming removed 2 bases at V and 12 bases at J, with 14 bases between. This CDR3 is CASSLSEASPYF. The DNA of the CDR3 is TGTGCCAGCAGCTTAAGTGAAGCTAGTCCGTACTTC.

About this clone itself: The same CDR3 is also encoded by other DNA sequences in this sample. This sequence joins TRBV7-9 and TRBJ2-7; D is tentatively TRBD1 or TRBD2 (5 bases each). CDR3 length: 15 residues. Germline V CDR1 and CDR2: SEHNR, FQNEAQ (reference sequence). V was cut by 1 base and J by 0 bases, with 10 bases left in between. The CDR3 protein is CASSLGGAGSYEQYF. CDR3 nucleotides: TGTGCCAGCAGCTTAGGAGGGGCGGGCTCCTACGAGCAGTACTTC.

This chain connects TRBV30 to TRBJ2-2; 10 bases are a match to TRBD1. Germline V gene lookup returns CDR1 GTSNPN and CDR2 SVGIG (reference sequence). V shed 1 base and J 7 bases; nucleotides not matched to a gene: 3. The length of the CDR3 is 14 residues. The CDR3 region is CAWSAGQGFGELFF. The DNA of the CDR3 is TGTGCCTGGAGTGCGGGACAGGGGTTCGGGGAGCTGTTTTTT. Full variable domain (outside the CDR3, taken from reference TRBV30 and TRBJ2-2): SQTIHQWPATLVQPVGSPLSLECTVEGTSNPNLYWYRQAAGRGLQLLFYSVGIGQISSEVPQNLSASRPQDRQFILSSKKLLLSDSGFYLCAWSAGQGFGELFFGEGSRLTVL.

The genes are TRBV6-1 and TRBJ2-2, with D tentatively TRBD1 or TRBD2 (5 bases each). This CDR3 region has 15 residues. Germline V gene sequence: CDR1 MNHNS, CDR2 SASEGT. V lost 2 bases to trimming and J lost 4 bases, with 11 bases between them. In nucleotides, the CDR3 is TGTGCCAGCAGTGAATTCTGGGGACCCACCGGGGAGCTGTTTTTT. The encoded protein is CASSEFWGPTGELFF.

The CDR3, as DNA: TGCGCCAGCAGCTTGGAACCGGCAACCAATGAGCAGTTCTTC. Amino acids: CASSLEPATNEQFF. This chain joins TRBV5-1 and TRBJ2-1; D unresolved. From germline, CDR1 is SGHRS and CDR2 YFSETQ. Trimming removed 0 bases from V and 6 bases from J, with 10 bases in between. The length of the CDR3 is 14 residues.

The V and J genes are TRBV2 and TRBJ2-7; 7 positions agree with TRBD1. The CDR3 is 14 amino acids. J lost 2 bases, V lost 7 bases, and 8 bases had no gene match. Germline V gives CDR1 SNHLY, CDR2 FYNNEI. CDR3 in DNA: TGTGCCAGCACGACAGGGCGGACTGCCTACGAGCAGTACTTC. Encoded protein: CASTTGRTAYEQYF.